What follows is one TCR beta chain and its context. These data belong to a study of blood T cells in healthy people across ages. Germline-derived CDR1 and CDR2 are MDHEN and SYDVKM. The CDR3 consists of 14 residues. Between the trimmed V and J ends, which lost 6 bases and 4 bases, there was a span of 13 bases. Together with a sample-barcoded 5' primer, a J-beta primer mix was included in a second PCR lasting about 6 to 12 cycles. In TCRdb, the 5' RACE reads were re-called with MiXCR into one record per CDR3 protein. Of hundreds of thousands of distinct CDR3 sequences listed, around 25% are singletons. This same sample was also part of a study on T cells of mothers and their children.

The TCR was taken from a boy younger than 18 in good health. The V gene is TRBV28, the J gene TRBJ1-5; D is ambiguous. The sample taken for sequencing was blood. The CDR3 sequence is CASSTRSVNQPQHF. For the CDR3, the DNA is TGTGCCAGCAGCACCAGAAGCGTAAATCAGCCCCAGCATTTT.